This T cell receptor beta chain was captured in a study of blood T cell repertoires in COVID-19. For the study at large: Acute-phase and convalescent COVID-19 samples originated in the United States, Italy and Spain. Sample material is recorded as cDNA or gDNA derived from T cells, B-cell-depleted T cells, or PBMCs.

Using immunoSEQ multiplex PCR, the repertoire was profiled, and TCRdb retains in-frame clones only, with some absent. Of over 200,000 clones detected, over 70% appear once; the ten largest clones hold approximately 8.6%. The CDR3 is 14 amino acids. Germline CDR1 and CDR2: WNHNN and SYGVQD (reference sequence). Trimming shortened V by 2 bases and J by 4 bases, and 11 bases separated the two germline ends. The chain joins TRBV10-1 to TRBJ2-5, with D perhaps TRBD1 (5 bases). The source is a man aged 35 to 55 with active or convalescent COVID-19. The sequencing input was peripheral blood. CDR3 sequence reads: CASSEATVGETQYF. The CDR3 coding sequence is TGCGCCAGCAGTGAGGCGACAGTCGGAGAGACCCAGTACTTC.